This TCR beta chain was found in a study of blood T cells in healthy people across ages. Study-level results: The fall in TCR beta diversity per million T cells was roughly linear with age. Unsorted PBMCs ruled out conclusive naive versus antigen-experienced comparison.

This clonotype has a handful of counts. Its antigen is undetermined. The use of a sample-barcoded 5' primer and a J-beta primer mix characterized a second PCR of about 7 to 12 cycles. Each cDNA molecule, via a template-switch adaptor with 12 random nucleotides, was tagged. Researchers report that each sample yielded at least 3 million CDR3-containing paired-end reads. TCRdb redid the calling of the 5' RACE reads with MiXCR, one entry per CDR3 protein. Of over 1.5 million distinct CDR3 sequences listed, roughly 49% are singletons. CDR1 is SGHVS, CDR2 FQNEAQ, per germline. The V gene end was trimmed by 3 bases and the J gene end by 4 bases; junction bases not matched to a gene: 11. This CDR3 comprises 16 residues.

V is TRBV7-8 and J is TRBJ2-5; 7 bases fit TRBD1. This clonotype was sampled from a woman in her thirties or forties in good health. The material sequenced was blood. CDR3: CASSFASQGMGETQYF. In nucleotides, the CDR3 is TGTGCCAGCAGCTTCGCATCACAGGGGATGGGAGAGACCCAGTACTTC.